The 6 T cell receptor beta chains below all came from one sample that was sequenced in a study of blood T cell repertoires in COVID-19. Profiling relied on immunoSEQ multiplex PCR, and the TCRdb table lists in-frame clones only, not all of them. The sample consists of under 250,000 clones, about four fifths of them appearing once. The sample taken for sequencing was PBMCs or T cells enriched from blood (not recorded which). Receptors were obtained from a man aged 60-69 years who had recovered from COVID-19.

This chain links TRBV11-3 with TRBJ1-6; D gene unclear. Per the germline V gene, CDR1 is SGHNT and CDR2 is YENEEA. This CDR3 is 13 amino acids long. Trimming removed 6 bases at V and 8 bases at J, with 11 bases between. CDR3 protein: CASSQSGYSPLHF. CDR3 bases: TGTGCCAGCAGTCAAAGCGGGTATTCACCCCTCCACTTT.

The V gene is TRBV7-8, the J gene TRBJ1-5; 7 bases agree with TRBD1. CDR1 and CDR2 (germline): SGHVS, FQNEAQ. V lost 5 bases and J lost 0; bases outside the gene matches: 4. CDR3 size: 15 residues. CDR3 sequence reads: CASSRQGNSNQPQHF. The CDR3 nucleotides read TGTGCCAGCAGCCGACAGGGAAATAGCAATCAGCCCCAGCATTTT.

The chain employs TRBV30 and TRBJ1-6; D remains ambiguous. The CDR3 length is 15 residues. Germline CDR1 reads GTSNPN; CDR2 reads SVGIG (reference sequence). V was clipped by 2 bases and J by 1 base, with 9 bases between them. The CDR3 DNA follows: TGTGCCTGGAGTCGGGGTTTGTCCTATAATTCACCCCTCCACTTT. Translation: CAWSRGLSYNSPLHF.

This chain uses TRBV4-3 with TRBJ1-2; the D gene is possibly TRBD1 (5 bases). Germline CDR1 and CDR2: LGHNA and YSLEER. V lost 4 bases, J lost 1 base, and 16 bases lay in between. This CDR3 comprises 16 residues. CDR3 nucleotide sequence: TGCGCCAGCAGCCCCAAGGGCGGGGCCCTTAACTATGGCTACACCTTC. As protein: CASSPKGGALNYGYTF.

This rearrangement joins TRBV9 to TRBJ1-5, with TRBD1 matching over 8 bases. The trim removed 2 bases at V and 4 bases at J, leaving 5 bases unmatched. The CDR3 consists of 15 residues. Germline-derived CDR1 and CDR2 are SGDLS and YYNGEE. CDR3: CASSVGQGFNQPQHF. The CDR3 region has the DNA TGTGCCAGCAGCGTCGGACAGGGTTTTAATCAGCCCCAGCATTTT.

This clone has a single count. The chain couples TRBV30 to TRBJ2-2; D is possibly TRBD1 (6 bases). Trimming pared 5 bases from V and 3 bases from J, leaving 13 bases between. Looked up from germline, CDR1 is GTSNPN and CDR2 is SVGIG (reference sequence). The CDR3 is 14 residues long. The CDR3 protein is CAWALQGYTGELFF. For the CDR3, the DNA is TGTGCCTGGGCCTTACAGGGTTACACCGGGGAGCTGTTTTTT. The full variable domain, in which reference TRBV30 and TRBJ2-2 provide the parts outside the CDR3, is SQTIHQWPATLVQPVGSPLSLECTVEGTSNPNLYWYRQAAGRGLQLLFYSVGIGQISSEVPQNLSASRPQDRQFILSSKKLLLSDSGFYLCAWALQGYTGELFFGEGSRLTVL.